The 30 T cell receptor beta chains listed next were all sequenced from one sample in a study of cytomegalovirus exposure and HLA in healthy donors. This PCR relied on a set of 60 Vbeta primers and 13 Jbeta primers. TCRdb's copy holds only in-frame clones and misses some; the assay was immunoSEQ multiplex PCR. The table lists almost 200,000 clones, 65% to 90% of them singletons. The sequencing sample was made of PBMCs. The receptors here all came from a woman in her forties or fifties in good health and CMV-seronegative.

The chain recombines TRBV6-5 with TRBJ2-2; no definite D call. The CDR3 is made up of 12 amino acids. Germline lookup yields CDR1 MNHEY and CDR2 SVGAGI. V shed 4 bases and J shed 7 bases, with 7 bases lying between them. As DNA, the CDR3 is TGTGCCAGCAGTTCCAGGAACGGGGAGCTGTTTTTT. Translation: CASSSRNGELFF.

CDR3 protein: CASSLAAGSSTNEKLFF. CDR3 DNA sequence: TGCGCCAGCAGCTTGGCCGCGGGGTCTTCAACTAATGAAAAACTGTTTTTT. V is TRBV5-1 and J is TRBJ1-4, with D hard to call. V lost 0 bases and J 0 bases, leaving 12 bases between the germline ends. Germline V lookup: CDR1 SGHRS, CDR2 YFSETQ. The CDR3 runs 17 residues.

This chain connects TRBV11-3 to TRBJ2-7, with D maybe TRBD2 (6 bases). The CDR3 covers 13 residues. Germline assignment: CDR1 SGHNT and CDR2 YENEEA. Trimming pared 1 base from V and 9 bases from J, leaving 13 bases between. For the CDR3, the DNA is TGTGCCAGCAGCTTAGCCCAGACGGGAGTGCAGTACTTC. It yields the protein CASSLAQTGVQYF.

This rearrangement joins TRBV9 to TRBJ2-3; TRBD2 agrees at 8 bases. Trimming at V came to 2 bases and at J to 5 bases, leaving 7 bases not matched to a gene. This CDR3 contains 15 residues. The germline V gene encodes CDR1 SGDLS and CDR2 YYNGEE. CDR3 protein: CASSVYREGGDTQYF. Here the CDR3 DNA reads TGTGCCAGCAGCGTGTATCGGGAGGGGGGAGATACGCAGTATTTT.

The J gene is TRBJ1-2, the V gene TRBV6-5; D perhaps matches TRBD1 (6 bases). The V and J ends lost 3 bases and 8 bases respectively, with 13 bases between them. The CDR3 is made up of 13 amino acids. CDR1 is MNHEY and CDR2 is SVGAGI in the germline V gene. The CDR3 reads CASSYRQGSGYTF. The CDR3 nucleotides are TGTGCCAGCAGTTATCGGCAGGGGTCCGGCTACACCTTC.

The chain joins TRBV25-1 to TRBJ2-3; D may be TRBD2 (6 bases). The CDR3 is 13 residues long. The germline gives CDR1 MGHDK, CDR2 SYGVNS. Trimming pared 6 bases from V and 0 bases from J, leaving 7 bases between. In nucleotides, the CDR3 is TGTGCCAGCAGGCGGGAAAGCACAGATACGCAGTATTTT. Translated: CASRRESTDTQYF.

The chain combines TRBV7-2 with TRBJ2-7; a possible D gene is TRBD2 (6 bases). Per the germline V gene, CDR1 is SGHTA and CDR2 is FQGNSA. CDR3 size: 17 residues. Trimming removed 0 bases from V and 1 base from J, with 16 bases in between. For the CDR3, the DNA is TGTGCCAGCAGCTTAGCACATTCCGGGGGTGGGTCCTACGAGCAGTACTTC. Residues: CASSLAHSGGGSYEQYF.

The rearrangement links TRBV4-2 to TRBJ1-5; 9 bases match TRBD1. V shed 1 base, J shed 5 bases, and the junction held 9 bases outside the gene matches. This CDR3 has 17 amino acids. Germline assignment: CDR1 LGHNA and CDR2 YNFKEQ. The CDR3 region has the DNA TGTGCCAGCAGCCAAGTCGGACCCGGGACAGGGTATCAGCCCCAGCATTTT. Encoded protein: CASSQVGPGTGYQPQHF.

The chain uses TRBV18 and TRBJ1-2, with 9 positions matching TRBD1. Germline V gene lookup returns CDR1 KGHSH and CDR2 LQKENI. This CDR3 is built from 17 residues. V dropped 6 bases and J dropped 0; count of bases not matched to a gene: 11. The CDR3: CASSPGTGLEANYGYTF. In DNA form, the CDR3 reads TGTGCCAGCTCGCCCGGGACAGGGCTGGAAGCTAACTATGGCTACACCTTC.

This chain joins TRBV7-8 and TRBJ2-7; 9 bases agree with TRBD2. From germline, CDR1 is SGHVS and CDR2 FQNEAQ. This CDR3 has 15 residues. V shed 3 bases and J 4 bases; nucleotides not matched to a gene: 7. CDR3 sequence (DNA): TGTGCCAGCAGCTTCAGTGCGGGAGGGATATACGAGCAGTACTTC. Its protein product is CASSFSAGGIYEQYF.

The chain is built from TRBV7-8 and TRBJ2-1; TRBD1 agrees at 7 bases. The V gene end was trimmed by 5 bases and the J gene end by 8 bases; junction bases not matched to a gene: 9. The CDR3 has 14 amino acids. CDR1 is SGHVS and CDR2 is FQNEAQ in the germline V gene. The CDR3 DNA is TGTGCCAGCAGCATAGACAGGGATAGCGATGAGCAGTTCTTC. Its protein is CASSIDRDSDEQFF.

The chain links TRBV4-2 to TRBJ1-4; D remains ambiguous. Trimming took off 0 bases at V and 8 bases at J, with 10 bases between the two ends. Germline CDR1 reads LGHNA; CDR2 reads YNFKEQ. The CDR3 length is 14 residues. CDR3 coding DNA: TGTGCCAGCAGCCAAGAAAGGGAGAAGGAAAAACTGTTTTTT. As protein: CASSQEREKEKLFF.

V is TRBV2 and J is TRBJ1-1; D is possibly TRBD1 (6 bases). Germline V gene sequence: CDR1 SNHLY, CDR2 FYNNEI. V lost 7 bases and J 1 base, leaving 25 bases between the germline ends. This CDR3 spans 18 amino acids. The CDR3 nucleotides read TGTGCCAGCATCGCCAAGCGAGGATCTGGACAGACGAACACTGAAGCTTTCTTT. Protein product: CASIAKRGSGQTNTEAFF.

The genes are TRBV28 and TRBJ1-4; 9 nucleotides agree with TRBD1. Trimming cost V 6 bases and J 2 bases; bases outside gene matches: 7. The CDR3 consists of 16 residues. From germline, CDR1 is MDHEN and CDR2 SYDVKM. The CDR3 loop reads CASSRATGGTNEKLFF. CDR3 nucleotides: TGTGCCAGCAGCAGGGCGACAGGGGGGACTAATGAAAAACTGTTTTTT.

This chain connects TRBV6-1 to TRBJ2-1; 12 bases fit TRBD2. Germline loops: CDR1 MNHNS, CDR2 SASEGT. V trimming: 7 bases; J trimming: 7 bases; junction bases outside the gene matches: 8. This CDR3 spans 15 amino acids. The CDR3 DNA reads TGTGCCAGCACCCTACTAGCGGGAGGTGCAAATGAGCAGTTCTTC. Translated, it gives CASTLLAGGANEQFF.

Concerning this clone: Other nucleotide sequences in the sample specify the same CDR3. The chain links TRBV7-9 to TRBJ2-2; tentatively, D is TRBD1 (6 bases). V gave up 3 bases and J gave up 1 base, with 6 bases separating them. The germline V gene has CDR1 SEHNR and CDR2 FQNEAQ (reference sequence). The CDR3 runs to 14 residues. CDR3 sequence reads: CASSLTGNTGELFF. CDR3 nucleotides: TGTGCCAGCAGCTTGACAGGGAACACCGGGGAGCTGTTTTTT.

V usage is TRBV27 and J usage is TRBJ2-5, with a possible D match to TRBD1 (5 bases). The CDR3 covers 14 residues. CDR1 and CDR2 from the germline V gene are MNHEY and SMNVEV (reference sequence). The ends were cut back, 2 bases at V and 2 bases at J, with 9 bases in the middle. The CDR3 bases are TGTGCCAGCAGTTTAAAAAAGGGGCAAGAGACCCAGTACTTC. Its translation: CASSLKKGQETQYF.

The genes are TRBV5-5 and TRBJ2-3, with 13 bases lining up with TRBD2. The CDR3 sequence is 15 residues long. Germline CDR1 is SGHKS and CDR2 is YYEKEE (reference sequence). Losses at the gene ends were 4 bases for V and 2 bases for J; bases not matched to a gene: 1. The chain's CDR3 is CASSGTSGDTDTQYF. The CDR3 DNA reads as TGTGCCAGCAGCGGGACTAGCGGGGACACAGATACGCAGTATTTT.

CDR3 region: CASRAEYEQYF. CDR3 sequence (DNA): TGTGCCAGCAGGGCAGAATACGAGCAGTACTTC. The chain uses TRBV28 and TRBJ2-7; no definite D call. CDR1 is MDHEN and CDR2 is SYDVKM in the germline V gene. Trimming removed 6 bases from V and 4 bases from J, with 7 bases in between. The length of the CDR3 is 11 residues.

The chain uses TRBV6-1 and TRBJ2-3; TRBD2 agrees at 7 bases. The CDR3 runs to 13 residues. CDR1 and CDR2 (germline): MNHNS, SASEGT. J was trimmed by 9 bases and V by 6 bases; bases with no gene match: 9. This CDR3 is CASSPSGGWTQYF. The DNA of the CDR3 is TGTGCCAGCAGCCCCTCGGGGGGTTGGACGCAGTATTTT.

The chain uses TRBV5-1 and TRBJ2-3, with TRBD2 matching 13 bases. Germline V gene sequence: CDR1 SGHRS, CDR2 YFSETQ. This CDR3 has 16 amino acids. V was pared by 4 bases and J by 0 bases, with 2 bases of the junction left unmatched. CDR3 nucleotide sequence: TGCGCCAGCAGCCTGACTAGCGGGAGGAGCACAGATACGCAGTATTTT. The encoded protein is CASSLTSGRSTDTQYF.

The chain joins TRBV19 to TRBJ2-7, with 8 bases aligning to TRBD2. The J segment lost 5 bases and the V segment lost 4 bases, leaving 7 bases of the junction unmatched. The CDR3 loop spans 14 amino acids. Germline V gene lookup returns CDR1 LNHDA and CDR2 SQIVND (reference sequence). As DNA, the CDR3 is TGTGCCAGTAGTACCGGGACTAGTATGAACGAGCAGTACTTC. Encoded protein: CASSTGTSMNEQYF. The full variable domain, its missing parts supplied by reference TRBV19 and TRBJ2-7, is DGGITQSPKYLFRKEGQNVTLSCEQNLNHDAMYWYRQDPGQGLRLIYYSQIVNDFQKGDIAEGYSVSREKKESFPLTVTSAQKNPTAFYLCASSTGTSMNEQYFGPGTRLTVT.

The J gene is TRBJ2-7, the V gene TRBV19; maybe TRBD2 (5 bases). V was clipped by 5 bases and J by 4 bases, with 12 bases between them. Germline V gene lookup returns CDR1 LNHDA and CDR2 SQIVND (reference sequence). The CDR3 consists of 13 residues. The CDR3 region is CASSYSSGYEQYF. DNA of the CDR3: TGTGCCAGTAGTTACTCAAGCGGTTACGAGCAGTACTTC.

The gene calls are TRBV6-1 and TRBJ2-5; TRBD1 is a possible D gene (7 bases). The ends were cut back, 4 bases at V and 4 bases at J, with 13 bases in the middle. The germline CDR1 and CDR2 sequences are MNHNS and SASEGT. CDR3 size: 14 residues. The CDR3 region is CASSAGDSGETQYF. CDR3 in DNA: TGTGCCAGCAGTGCGGGGGACAGCGGAGAGACCCAGTACTTC.

This sequence joins TRBV13 and TRBJ1-6; TRBD1 might be the D (5 bases). Germline assignment: CDR1 PRHDT and CDR2 FYEKMQ (reference sequence). The CDR3 is 15 amino acids. V lost 3 bases and J 9 bases, leaving 15 bases between the germline ends. The CDR3 coding sequence is TGTGCCAGCAGCTTGGGGCCAGGGATAATTTCACCCCTCCACTTT. Translating it yields CASSLGPGIISPLHF.

This sequence joins TRBV7-2 and TRBJ2-5; the match to TRBD2 covers 15 bases. The CDR3 covers 16 residues. The ends lost 5 bases at V and 4 bases at J; junction bases unmatched: 5. From germline, CDR1 is SGHTA and CDR2 FQGNSA. The DNA for the CDR3 is TGTGCCAGCAGCCCCCCGGGACTAGCGGGAGGAGAGACCCAGTACTTC. This gives the protein CASSPPGLAGGETQYF. Full variable domain (missing parts from reference TRBV7-2 and TRBJ2-5): GAGVSQSPSNKVTEKGKDVELRCDPISGHTALYWYRQSLGQGLEFLIYFQGNSAPDKSGLPSDRFSAERTGGSVSTLTIQRTQQEDSAVYLCASSPPGLAGGETQYFGPGTRLLVL.

This sequence joins TRBV7-8 and TRBJ1-2; possibly TRBD1 for D (6 bases). This CDR3 region has 16 residues. V was pared by 4 bases and J by 4 bases, with 19 bases between. Germline CDR1 is SGHVS and CDR2 is FQNEAQ. CDR3 loop: CASSSYVPTGTYGYTF. For the CDR3, the DNA is TGTGCCAGCAGCTCATACGTACCTACAGGGACCTATGGCTACACCTTC.

The gene calls are TRBV30 and TRBJ1-3; TRBD1 matches at 9 bases. J lost 5 bases, V lost 3 bases, and 17 bases had no gene match. Looked up from germline, CDR1 is GTSNPN and CDR2 is SVGIG (reference sequence). The CDR3 extends over 18 amino acids. The CDR3: CAWRFTSSGTGWRNTIYF. CDR3 bases: TGTGCCTGGAGATTTACGTCATCCGGGACAGGGTGGAGAAACACCATATATTTT.

The V call is TRBV28, the J call TRBJ1-4; 8 bases line up with TRBD1. The J segment lost 10 bases and the V segment lost 6 bases, leaving 10 bases of the junction unmatched. The CDR3 has 14 amino acids. The germline gives CDR1 MDHEN, CDR2 SYDVKM. The CDR3 spells CASRADRARGKLFF. The CDR3 nucleotides are TGTGCCAGCAGGGCGGACAGGGCTCGTGGAAAACTGTTTTTT. Using reference TRBV28 and TRBJ1-4 for the parts outside the CDR3, the full variable domain is DVKVTQSSRYLVKRTGEKVFLECVQDMDHENMFWYRQDPGLGLRLIYFSYDVKMKEKGDIPEGYSVSREKKERFSLILESASTNQTSMYLCASRADRARGKLFFGSGTQLSVL.

This chain uses TRBV10-3 with TRBJ1-5, with 9 positions matching TRBD1. CDR3 length: 14 amino acids. V shed 5 bases and J 2 bases; nucleotides not matched to a gene: 1. Germline lookup yields CDR1 ENHRY and CDR2 SYGVKD. This chain's CDR3 is CAISRTGGNQPQHF. The CDR3 DNA reads TGTGCCATCAGTCGGACAGGGGGCAATCAGCCCCAGCATTTT.